These 15 T cell receptor beta chains were sequenced from one sample in a study of response to subunit inactivated influenza vaccine. TCRdb used MiXCR to reprocess the RT-PCR reads, holding one entry per CDR3 protein. The repertoire consists of hundreds of thousands of distinct CDR3 sequences, with approximately 15% occurring once and the leading ten covering 2.5% to 3.5%. Here the sequenced sample was CD4+ T cells sorted from PBMCs, taken roughly 24 months after vaccination. These receptors were taken from a man aged 50 to 75 who received an inactivated influenza vaccine.

The chain combines TRBV24-1 with TRBJ2-3; 8 bases line up with TRBD1. Germline V gene data show CDR1 as KGHDR and CDR2 as SFDVKD. V lost 4 bases to trimming and J lost 0 bases; unmatched junction nucleotides: 5. The CDR3 loop spans 16 amino acids. CDR3 amino acids: CATSDPTGASTDTQYF. The DNA of the CDR3 is TGTGCCACCAGTGACCCGACAGGGGCTAGCACAGATACGCAGTATTTT.

V is TRBV2 and J is TRBJ1-1, with 10 positions matching TRBD1. Germline V gene lookup returns CDR1 SNHLY and CDR2 FYNNEI. CDR3 size: 15 residues. J was trimmed by 6 bases and V by 5 bases; bases with no gene match: 9. CDR3 nucleotide sequence: TGTGCCAGCAGTCCTCGGGGGACAGGGGATGCTGAAGCTTTCTTT. Its protein is CASSPRGTGDAEAFF.

This clonotype was counted ten times or more. This sequence joins TRBV10-2 and TRBJ1-2; 8 positions agree with TRBD1. The V segment lost 1 base and the J segment 0 bases; nucleotides outside the gene matches: 4. Germline assignment: CDR1 WSHSY and CDR2 SAAADI. This CDR3 spans 16 amino acids. CDR3 protein: CASSEFRGRTNYGYTF. CDR3 in DNA: TGCGCCAGCAGTGAGTTCAGGGGGCGGACTAACTATGGCTACACCTTC.

This clonotype has just a few counts. The chain employs TRBV11-2 and TRBJ2-5, with TRBD1 matching over 10 bases. The CDR3 is made up of 14 amino acids. The germline CDR1 and CDR2 sequences are SGHAT and FQNNGV. With 5 bases clipped from V and 5 bases from J, the junction kept 5 bases outside the gene matches. CDR3 residues: CASSDRGRVETQYF. CDR3 coding DNA: TGTGCCAGCAGCGACAGGGGGCGAGTCGAGACCCAGTACTTC.

A few counts support this clonotype. The chain combines TRBV6-1 with TRBJ1-2, with D possibly matching TRBD1 (6 bases). Germline CDR1 is MNHNS and CDR2 is SASEGT. The CDR3 sequence is 13 residues long. V was shortened by 6 bases and J by 6 bases, with 14 bases between the two germline ends. CDR3 sequence (DNA): TGTGCCAGCAGGAACAGGGAGGTGAATGGCTACACCTTC. Amino acids: CASRNREVNGYTF.

The chain is built from TRBV11-2 and TRBJ2-3, with D possibly called TRBD1 or TRBD2 (6 bases each). The V end was cut by 1 base, the J end by 0 bases, with 17 bases between. Germline V gives CDR1 SGHAT, CDR2 FQNNGV. CDR3 length equals 18 residues. The CDR3 reads CASSLGRGRRRSTDTQYF. The CDR3 region has the DNA TGTGCCAGCAGCTTAGGCCGGGGGCGCCGACGAAGCACAGATACGCAGTATTTT.

In this sample, this clonotype turned up a few times. The DNA of the CDR3 is TGTGCCAGCAGCCCCACCCTGGCTAGCGGGACCACCGGGGAGCTGTTTTTT. It codes for CASSPTLASGTTGELFF. This chain links TRBV7-7 with TRBJ2-2, with TRBD2 matching over 9 bases. The CDR3 covers 17 residues. V lost 5 bases and J lost 4; bases outside the gene matches: 11. Germline assignment: CDR1 SSHAT and CDR2 FNYEAQ (reference sequence). Using reference TRBV7-7 and TRBJ2-2 for the parts outside the CDR3, the full variable domain is GAGVSQSPRYKVTKRGQDVTLRCDPISSHATLYWYQQALGQGPEFLTYFNYEAQPDKSGLPSDRFSAERPEGSISTLTIQRTEQRDSAMYRCASSPTLASGTTGELFFGEGSRLTVL.

This chain joins TRBV28 and TRBJ2-4; TRBD1 is a possible D gene (5 bases). The CDR3 has 16 amino acids. Trimming removed 8 bases at V and 1 base at J, with 18 bases between. CDR1 is MDHEN, CDR2 SYDVKM, per germline. The CDR3 sequence is CASCRARVGAKNIQYF. In nucleotides, the CDR3 is TGTGCCAGCTGTAGGGCCAGGGTTGGGGCCAAAAACATTCAGTACTTC.

This clonotype was found many times. In nucleotides, the CDR3 is TGCAGTGTGAGGGGGCCCAATGAAAAACTGTTTTTT. Translated, it gives CSVRGPNEKLFF. The genes are TRBV20-1 and TRBJ1-4, with 7 positions matching TRBD1. The CDR3 consists of 12 residues. Germline values: CDR1 DFQATT, CDR2 SNEGSKA (reference sequence). V lost 7 bases and J lost 5; bases outside the gene matches: 4.

This clonotype was counted between two and nine times. V usage is TRBV7-2 and J usage is TRBJ2-1; no reliable D call. CDR3 length equals 15 residues. The germline gives CDR1 SGHTA, CDR2 FQGNSA. The V end was cut by 5 bases, the J end by 2 bases, with 13 bases between. The CDR3 reads CASSLMDGPYNEQFF. The CDR3 nucleotides read TGTGCCAGCAGCCTTATGGACGGTCCCTACAATGAGCAGTTCTTC.

This clonotype showed up many times. This chain connects TRBV6-1 to TRBJ2-3, with D possibly TRBD2 on 6 matching bases. The CDR3 length is 13 residues. The V and J ends lost 7 bases and 8 bases respectively, with 16 bases between them. Germline CDR1 reads MNHNS; CDR2 reads SASEGT. CDR3 nucleotides: TGTGCCAGCACCCCCGGTGGGACTGTTACGCAGTATTTT. The encoded protein is CASTPGGTVTQYF.

This clonotype was seen many times. The rearrangement joins TRBV7-8 to TRBJ1-5, with D unresolved. Germline V gene sequence: CDR1 SGHVS, CDR2 FQNEAQ. V shed 6 bases and J shed 3 bases, with 12 bases lying between them. There are 14 residues in the CDR3. The CDR3 coding sequence is TGTGCCAGCAGTTTGGACCGATCCAATCAGCCCCAGCATTTT. It codes for CASSLDRSNQPQHF.

The CDR3 region has the DNA TGTGCCAGCAGGGATAAAAGCGGGAGGGAAGCCAAAAACATTCAGTACTTC. Amino acid sequence: CASRDKSGREAKNIQYF. The V call is TRBV7-8, the J call TRBJ2-4; the match to TRBD2 covers 10 bases. V gave up 6 bases and J gave up 0 bases; unmatched junction bases: 8. The CDR3 is 17 residues long. Germline assignment: CDR1 SGHVS and CDR2 FQNEAQ.

This clonotype was detected only a few times. V gene TRBV19 combines with J gene TRBJ2-4; 7 nucleotides match TRBD1. V lost 5 bases to trimming and J lost 8 bases; unmatched junction nucleotides: 9. Germline V CDR1 and CDR2: LNHDA, SQIVND (reference sequence). The CDR3 covers 14 residues. Here the CDR3 DNA reads TGTGCCAGTAGTCAGACAGGGAAGAGGGACATTCAGTACTTC. This sequence encodes CASSQTGKRDIQYF.

In this sample, this clonotype turned up a few times. This chain uses TRBV7-2 with TRBJ2-5, with 11 bases lining up with TRBD1. There are 16 residues in the CDR3. V gave up 0 bases and J gave up 3 bases; unmatched junction bases: 3. CDR1 is SGHTA and CDR2 is FQGNSA in the germline V gene. CDR3 sequence reads: CASSLARGQGEETQYF. DNA of the CDR3: TGTGCCAGCAGCTTAGCGAGGGGACAGGGGGAAGAGACCCAGTACTTC.